The entry below gives a single T cell receptor (beta chain) sequence along with its context. This specimen belongs to a study of blood T cell repertoires in COVID-19. TCRdb's copy holds only in-frame clones and misses some; the assay was immunoSEQ multiplex PCR. This table holds 200,000 to 250,000 clones, around 80% found once. V shed 6 bases, J shed 5 bases, and the junction held 7 bases outside the gene matches. Per the germline V gene, CDR1 is MDHEN and CDR2 is SYDVKM. CDR3 size: 14 residues. The chain has TRBV28 and TRBJ1-1; 9 nucleotides align to TRBD1. The source is a man aged 30 to 45 with active or convalescent COVID-19. The sequenced sample consisted of peripheral blood. The DNA for the CDR3 is TGTGCCAGCAGGCGGACAGGGGAGGTTACTGAAGCTTTCTTT. This sequence encodes CASRRTGEVTEAFF.